The 21 T cell receptor beta chains below all came from one sample that was sequenced in a study of STAT5B mutations in CD4+ large granular lymphocyte leukemia. Repertoires were generated with immunoSEQ multiplex PCR, while TCRdb's copy carries only in-frame clones and drops some. The table lists 30,000 to 40,000 clones, 76% of them singletons. Sequenced: CD4+ T cells from blood buffy coats. These receptors were obtained from a human donor in good health.

The sample holds a few counts of this clone. The rearrangement links TRBV14 to TRBJ1-2; 8 nucleotides line up with TRBD1. The CDR3 spans 14 residues. Germline assignment: CDR1 SGHDN and CDR2 FVKESK. V gave up 4 bases and J gave up 6 bases; unmatched junction bases: 7. CDR3 region: CASSRLDRADGYTF. CDR3 coding DNA: TGTGCCAGCAGCCGGCTGGACAGGGCCGATGGCTACACCTTC.

A word on this clone: Relative to the germline gene, one junction end is altered; a read error may explain this. The chain combines TRBV5-8 with TRBJ1-2, with D hard to call. The CDR3 is made up of 12 amino acids. Germline V gives CDR1 SGHTS, CDR2 YDEGEE. CDR3 region: CASRLASSGYTF. The CDR3 region has the DNA TGTGCCAGCAGATTGGCATCCTCAGGCTACACCTTC. Supplemented by reference TRBV5-8 and TRBJ1-2, the full variable domain reads EAGVTQSPTHLIKTRGQQATLRCSPISGHTSVYWYQQALGLGLQFLLWYDEGEERNRGNFPPRFSGRQFPNYSSELNVNALELEDSALYLCASRLASSGYTFGSGTRLTVV.

The chain uses TRBV11-3 and TRBJ2-7; the D is unclear. The germline gives CDR1 SGHNT, CDR2 YENEEA. With 0 bases removed from V and 3 bases from J, the gap between germline ends came to 12 bases. The CDR3 spans 15 residues. In nucleotides, the CDR3 is TGTGCCAGCAGCTTAGATCTGGTTAATAACTACGAGCAGTACTTC. This translates into CASSLDLVNNYEQYF.

CDR3 nucleotides: TGTGCCAGCAGCTTACGGGGAAGCAATCAGCCCCAGCATTTT. Translation: CASSLRGSNQPQHF. The J gene is TRBJ1-5, the V gene TRBV13; D call uncertain. The germline CDR1 and CDR2 sequences are PRHDT and FYEKMQ (reference sequence). With 2 bases removed from V and 1 base from J, the gap between germline ends came to 6 bases. The length of the CDR3 is 14 residues.

This rearrangement joins TRBV12-5 to TRBJ1-3; unclear D gene. Per the germline V gene, CDR1 is LGHNT and CDR2 is FRNRAP. The V and J ends lost 6 bases and 0 bases respectively, with 9 bases between them. The CDR3 has 14 residues. CDR3 DNA: TGTGCTAGTGGACGCGGTAGCTCTGGAAACACCATATATTTT. Translated, it gives CASGRGSSGNTIYF.

V is TRBV4-1 and J is TRBJ2-7; the match to TRBD2 covers 14 bases. The CDR3 runs 19 residues. V lost 1 base, J lost 0 bases, and 8 bases stayed unmatched. The germline gives CDR1 MGHRA, CDR2 YSYEKL. DNA of the CDR3: TGCGCCAGCAGCCAAGCTGGGACTAGCGGGAGTGGGGACTCCTACGAGCAGTACTTC. It is translated as CASSQAGTSGSGDSYEQYF.

In regard to this clone: The same CDR3 is also encoded by other DNA sequences in this sample. J is TRBJ1-2 and V is TRBV7-9; 7 nucleotides match TRBD1. The CDR3 covers 15 residues. V lost 7 bases and J lost 2; bases outside the gene matches: 10. Germline V CDR1 and CDR2: SEHNR, FQNEAQ (reference sequence). The CDR3 nucleotides read TGTGCCAGCACCCCGGTAGGGGGCGCGAACTATGGCTACACCTTC. Its translation is CASTPVGGANYGYTF.

V and J are TRBV12-5 and TRBJ1-4; no definite D call. CDR1 LGHNT and CDR2 FRNRAP come from the germline V gene. V shed 4 bases and J shed 3 bases, with 15 bases lying between them. The CDR3 loop spans 16 amino acids. DNA for the CDR3: TGTGCTAGTGGTTATTCTTCCCGCGGGGCTAATGAAAAACTGTTTTTT. Its protein is CASGYSSRGANEKLFF.

This chain links TRBV11-3 with TRBJ2-1; D remains unclear. This CDR3 is built from 16 residues. V lost 4 bases and J 4 bases, leaving 17 bases between the germline ends. Per germline, CDR1 SGHNT and CDR2 YENEEA. The DNA of the CDR3 is TGTGCCAGCAGCTCAACGACTGGAAAGCGATACAATGAGCAGTTCTTC. It is translated as CASSSTTGKRYNEQFF.

This chain uses TRBV6-6 with TRBJ1-2, with D possibly being TRBD1 (5 bases). V was shortened by 5 bases and J by 3 bases, with 16 bases between the two germline ends. The germline gives CDR1 MNHNY, CDR2 SVGAGI (reference sequence). There are 15 residues in the CDR3. For the CDR3, the DNA is TGTGCCAGCAGTCTATACCAGGGATTGGACTATGGCTACACCTTC. Protein product: CASSLYQGLDYGYTF.

The chain joins TRBV9 to TRBJ2-7, with TRBD1 matching 9 bases. The CDR3 contains 18 residues. V shed 2 bases, J shed 3 bases, and the junction held 15 bases outside the gene matches. CDR1 and CDR2 (germline): SGDLS, YYNGEE. The CDR3 loop is CASSVRARGQGFFYEQYF. CDR3 nucleotides: TGTGCCAGCAGCGTGAGGGCCCGAGGACAGGGGTTTTTCTACGAGCAGTACTTC. Filled out from reference TRBV9 and TRBJ2-7, the complete variable domain reads DSGVTQTPKHLITATGQRVTLRCSPRSGDLSVYWYQQSLDQGLQFLIQYYNGEERAKGNILERFSAQQFPDLHSELNLSSLELGDSALYFCASSVRARGQGFFYEQYFGPGTRLTVT.

This chain connects TRBV27 to TRBJ2-1; perhaps TRBD2 as D (6 bases). V lost 4 bases and J lost 7, with 26 bases in between. Germline V gives CDR1 MNHEY, CDR2 SMNVEV (reference sequence). The CDR3 extends over 18 amino acids. In DNA, the CDR3 is TGTGCCAGCAGTTCCCCCAATGGGCCCTTCCGGGGGAGGAATGAGCAGTTCTTC. It translates to CASSSPNGPFRGRNEQFF.

The CDR3 is CASSLGLAGVTDTQYF. CDR3 sequence (DNA): TGTGCCAGCAGCTTGGGACTAGCGGGAGTAACAGATACGCAGTATTTT. J is TRBJ2-3 and V is TRBV5-4; 12 bases line up with TRBD2. Unmatched junction bases numbered 2, after V lost 0 bases and J lost 3 bases. CDR3 length equals 16 residues. The V gene's germline CDR1 is SGHNT and CDR2 YYREEE (reference sequence).

The chain has TRBV4-2 and TRBJ2-5, with unresolved D. The ends were cut back, 4 bases at V and 4 bases at J, with 13 bases in the middle. The germline V gene encodes CDR1 LGHNA and CDR2 YNFKEQ. This CDR3 comprises 14 residues. Here the CDR3 reads CASSLPGHAETQYF. DNA for the CDR3: TGTGCCAGCAGCCTACCGGGCCACGCAGAGACCCAGTACTTC.

The rearrangement joins TRBV11-3 to TRBJ2-1, with 7 nucleotides matching TRBD2. The CDR3 is made up of 14 amino acids. In germline, CDR1 is SGHNT, CDR2 YENEEA. V dropped 5 bases and J dropped 6; count of bases not matched to a gene: 7. The CDR3, as DNA: TGTGCCAGCAGCCAACGACTAGCTGTCAATGAGCAGTTCTTC. As protein: CASSQRLAVNEQFF.

The chain employs TRBV19 and TRBJ2-7; 9 nucleotides line up with TRBD2. V trimming: 6 bases; J trimming: 4 bases; junction bases outside the gene matches: 7. The V gene's germline CDR1 is LNHDA and CDR2 SQIVND (reference sequence). This CDR3 has 14 residues. The CDR3 DNA reads TGTGCCAGTAGCTATAGCGGGAGAGGGTACGAGCAGTACTTC. Translated, it gives CASSYSGRGYEQYF.

The V and J genes are TRBV5-4 and TRBJ2-2; D perhaps matches TRBD2 (6 bases). Trimming pared 1 base from V and 3 bases from J, leaving 19 bases between. The CDR3 totals 18 residues. Germline-derived CDR1 and CDR2 are SGHNT and YYREEE (reference sequence). CDR3 region: CASSLSSGLRGDTGELFF. The CDR3 DNA follows: TGTGCCAGCAGCTTGTCTTCGGGACTCCGAGGGGACACCGGGGAGCTGTTTTTT.

As DNA, the CDR3 is TGTGCCAGCAACAGGGGGGGGGCAAACTATGGCTACACCTTC. Amino acids: CASNRGGANYGYTF. J is TRBJ1-2 and V is TRBV28; 8 bases line up with TRBD1. V lost 7 bases and J lost 2; bases outside the gene matches: 6. From germline, CDR1 is MDHEN and CDR2 SYDVKM. This CDR3 has 14 residues.

In its sample, this clone was seen once. The CDR3 nucleotides read TGTGCCAGTAGTATAGTACTGAGACAGGGACGTGGCTACACCTTC. Protein: CASSIVLRQGRGYTF. The chain combines TRBV19 with TRBJ1-2, with 7 positions matching TRBD1. CDR1 is LNHDA, CDR2 SQIVND, per germline (reference sequence). The CDR3 loop spans 15 amino acids. Trimming took 1 base from V and 7 from J; bases not matched to a gene: 9.

The chain uses TRBV9 and TRBJ2-5; 8 bases fit TRBD2. V was clipped by 5 bases and J by 5 bases; unmatched bases: 8. Germline CDR1 SGDLS, CDR2 YYNGEE. The CDR3 extends over 14 amino acids. This CDR3 is CASSSGTRGETQYF. The CDR3 DNA reads TGTGCCAGCAGTTCCGGGACTAGGGGTGAGACCCAGTACTTC.

This clone was detected only a few times. This sequence joins TRBV9 and TRBJ2-1; D unresolved. CDR1 and CDR2 (germline): SGDLS, YYNGEE. V dropped 2 bases and J dropped 9 bases, with 15 bases sitting between them. The CDR3 spans 14 residues. CDR3 sequence reads: CASSVWNRVSEQFF. In DNA form, the CDR3 reads TGTGCCAGCAGCGTCTGGAATAGGGTCAGTGAGCAGTTCTTC.